This T cell receptor (beta chain) was sequenced during a study of PD-L1 blockade in urothelial cancer. This clone was observed once. Only in-frame clones appear in the TCRdb table, and some are missing; sequencing was by immunoSEQ multiplex PCR. The data hold tens of thousands of clones, with 84% observed a single time. Between the trimmed V and J ends, which lost 4 bases and 5 bases, there was a span of 9 bases. This CDR3 region has 13 residues. CDR1 is ENHRY, CDR2 SYGVKD, per germline. Documented time point: pretreatment peripheral blood. The V call is TRBV10-3, the J call TRBJ1-5, with D perhaps matching TRBD1 (5 bases). This clonotype originated in a woman aged 70-85 years with urothelial cancer. Sequenced here: PBMCs, sampled around atezolizumab (anti-PD-L1) treatment. The CDR3: CAISGREDQPQHF. DNA for the CDR3: TGTGCCATCAGTGGCAGGGAGGATCAGCCCCAGCATTTT.